This passage covers 20 T cell receptor beta chains from one sample sequenced in a study of blood T cell repertoires in COVID-19. Clones were sequenced by immunoSEQ multiplex PCR, and TCRdb holds only the in-frame ones, with some missing. The profile shows about 170,000 clones, 70% to 85% of them singletons. Source material: PBMCs or T cells enriched from blood (not recorded which). These receptor sequences come from a woman in her seventies in a cohort exposed to, infected with or recovered from COVID-19 (not recorded which).

The CDR3 region has the DNA TGCGCCAGCAGCCAAGCAGGGAACGCTTTAGAGACCCAGTACTTC. The encoded protein is CASSQAGNALETQYF. The chain carries TRBV4-1 and TRBJ2-5, with D perhaps matching TRBD1 (5 bases). V was trimmed by 1 base and J by 4 bases, leaving 13 bases between them. Per germline, CDR1 MGHRA and CDR2 YSYEKL. The CDR3 has 15 residues.

This clone has a single count. The chain has TRBV7-2 and TRBJ2-5, with 12 bases matching TRBD2. The germline V gene has CDR1 SGHTA and CDR2 FQGNSA. V lost 5 bases and J lost 4; bases outside the gene matches: 8. The CDR3 is 16 amino acids. The CDR3 nucleotides read TGTGCCAGCAGCCAGAATCTAGCGGGAGGGCGAGAGACCCAGTACTTC. This gives the protein CASSQNLAGGRETQYF.

This sequence joins TRBV10-2 and TRBJ1-5; D gene unclear. Per germline, CDR1 WSHSY and CDR2 SAAADI. Trimming pared 6 bases from V and 0 bases from J, leaving 12 bases between. This CDR3 spans 15 amino acids. The CDR3 protein is CASSPTPGSNQPQHF. CDR3 sequence (DNA): TGCGCCAGCAGCCCGACCCCAGGTAGCAATCAGCCCCAGCATTTT.

This clone was seen only once. The chain combines TRBV18 with TRBJ2-7; D is ambiguous. CDR3 length equals 15 residues. The germline gives CDR1 KGHSH, CDR2 LQKENI. V lost 1 base and J lost 0, with 10 bases in between. The CDR3, as DNA: TGTGCCAGCTCACCACGACAAATTAGCTCCTACGAGCAGTACTTC. This sequence encodes CASSPRQISSYEQYF.

The chain joins TRBV15 to TRBJ2-5, with 8 nucleotides matching TRBD2. The CDR3 is made up of 16 amino acids. Germline-derived CDR1 and CDR2 are LNHNV and YYDKDF (reference sequence). V lost 1 base, J lost 0 bases, and 4 bases stayed unmatched. The CDR3 nucleotides are TGTGCCACCAGCAGAGCTGGCGGGGGGTACCAAGAGACCCAGTACTTC. It is translated as CATSRAGGGYQETQYF.

The chain has TRBV18 and TRBJ2-5; TRBD2 matches at 7 bases. After removal of 6 bases from V and 4 bases from J, the junction contained 5 bases not matched to a gene. The CDR3 runs to 13 residues. Germline V gives CDR1 KGHSH, CDR2 LQKENI. The CDR3 DNA reads as TGTGCCAGCTCCTGGATAGCGGGAGAGACCCAGTACTTC. Its protein is CASSWIAGETQYF.

The gene calls are TRBV28 and TRBJ2-1; the match to TRBD2 covers 7 bases. CDR3 length: 14 amino acids. Per the germline V gene, CDR1 is MDHEN and CDR2 is SYDVKM. V lost 7 bases, J lost 7 bases, and 10 bases stayed unmatched. The CDR3 bases are TGTGCCAGCATCCTCGCCGGGGGGTGGAATGAGCAGTTCTTC. The encoded protein is CASILAGGWNEQFF.

This clone was seen a single time. V gene TRBV5-5 combines with J gene TRBJ2-3, with 8 positions matching TRBD2. This CDR3 is 14 amino acids long. V lost 4 bases, J lost 1 base, and 2 bases stayed unmatched. Looked up from germline, CDR1 is SGHKS and CDR2 is YYEKEE (reference sequence). This CDR3 is CASSELAGTDTQYF. In nucleotides, the CDR3 is TGTGCCAGCAGCGAACTAGCGGGCACAGATACGCAGTATTTT.

For the CDR3, the DNA is TGCGCCAGCAGCTTATCTAGCGGGAGGGAGGAGCAGTTCTTC. This sequence encodes CASSLSSGREEQFF. The V call is TRBV5-1, the J call TRBJ2-1; 12 nucleotides agree with TRBD2. CDR1 is SGHRS and CDR2 is YFSETQ in the germline V gene. This CDR3 comprises 14 residues. V shed 2 bases and J 10 bases; nucleotides not matched to a gene: 4.

The V and J genes are TRBV5-1 and TRBJ1-1; TRBD1 might be the D (6 bases). The CDR3 is 13 amino acids. The germline gives CDR1 SGHRS, CDR2 YFSETQ. V gave up 4 bases and J gave up 1 base, with 8 bases separating them. CDR3 region: CASSIQGNTEAFF. CDR3 coding DNA: TGCGCCAGCAGCATACAGGGGAACACTGAAGCTTTCTTT.

The chain joins TRBV28 to TRBJ1-1; TRBD1 matches 11 bases. The ends lost 3 bases at V and 4 bases at J; junction bases unmatched: 7. CDR3 size: 16 residues. Germline V lookup: CDR1 MDHEN, CDR2 SYDVKM. CDR3 DNA: TGTGCCAGCAGTTTCCTCGATGGGACAGGGGGCACTGAAGCTTTCTTT. Translated: CASSFLDGTGGTEAFF.

The rearrangement uses TRBV7-9 and TRBJ1-3; D is ambiguous. The CDR3 sequence is 16 residues long. Between the trimmed V and J ends, which lost 4 bases and 0 bases, there was a span of 13 bases. CDR1 is SEHNR, CDR2 FQNEAQ, per germline (reference sequence). CDR3 DNA sequence: TGTGCCAGCAGCTCGGCGACCGAGGGCTCTGGAAACACCATATATTTT. Translation: CASSSATEGSGNTIYF. Full variable domain (missing parts from reference TRBV7-9 and TRBJ1-3): DTGVSQNPRHKITKRGQNVTFRCDPISEHNRLYWYRQTLGQGPEFLTYFQNEAQLEKSRLLSDRFSAERPKGSFSTLEIQRTEQGDSAMYLCASSSATEGSGNTIYFGEGSWLTVV.

The chain is built from TRBV7-9 and TRBJ1-2; D is uncertain. Trimming stripped 5 bases from V and 6 bases from J, with 13 bases between. Germline loops: CDR1 SEHNR, CDR2 FQNEAQ (reference sequence). The CDR3 is 13 residues long. The CDR3 sequence is CASSPPDGNGYTF. CDR3 coding DNA: TGTGCCAGCAGCCCTCCTGATGGCAATGGCTACACCTTC.

The chain couples TRBV18 to TRBJ2-1, with 8 bases lining up with TRBD2. The germline CDR1 and CDR2 sequences are KGHSH and LQKENI. Germline trimming cut 0 bases from V and 9 bases from J; bases unmatched to any gene: 7. The CDR3 is 15 residues long. Here the CDR3 reads CASSPPSGKEVEQFF. In nucleotides, the CDR3 is TGTGCCAGCTCACCACCTAGCGGGAAAGAGGTTGAGCAGTTCTTC.

This clone was seen more than once but under ten times. This chain connects TRBV4-1 to TRBJ2-5; tentative D call: TRBD1 (6 bases). The germline gives CDR1 MGHRA, CDR2 YSYEKL. The V end was cut by 4 bases, the J end by 3 bases, with 15 bases between. The CDR3 has 15 residues. The CDR3 bases are TGCGCCAGCAGCCCCAGACAGGCAAGCGAAGAGACCCAGTACTTC. It is translated as CASSPRQASEETQYF.

This clone was counted a single time. The CDR3 DNA follows: TGTGCCAGCAGCTTACAAAGCGCCCTAAGCACAGATACGCAGTATTTT. Translated: CASSLQSALSTDTQYF. The chain links TRBV7-2 to TRBJ2-3, with unresolved D. Between the trimmed V and J ends, which lost 2 bases and 0 bases, there was a span of 12 bases. Looked up from germline, CDR1 is SGHTA and CDR2 is FQGNSA. The CDR3 sequence is 16 residues long.

This chain links TRBV28 with TRBJ1-1, with a tentative D call TRBD1 (5 bases). CDR1 and CDR2 from the germline V gene are MDHEN and SYDVKM. The CDR3 contains 17 residues. The V gene lost 0 bases and the J gene lost 3 bases, with 17 bases spanning the gap. Written as DNA, the CDR3 is TGTGCCAGCAGTTTATGGGCCCTCGGGGGGAGCTACACTGAAGCTTTCTTT. It yields the protein CASSLWALGGSYTEAFF.

The chain joins TRBV28 to TRBJ2-3; 11 bases match TRBD2. The CDR3 loop spans 17 amino acids. Germline V CDR1 and CDR2: MDHEN, SYDVKM. J was trimmed by 5 bases and V by 3 bases; bases with no gene match: 10. This chain's CDR3 is CASSLDLSGRAEDTQYF. CDR3 in DNA: TGTGCCAGCAGTTTGGACCTTAGCGGGAGGGCCGAAGATACGCAGTATTTT.

The rearrangement uses TRBV29-1 and TRBJ2-7; D perhaps matches TRBD2 (6 bases). The CDR3 length is 13 residues. Germline-derived CDR1 and CDR2 are SQVTM and ANQGSEA. V dropped 6 bases and J dropped 6 bases, with 18 bases sitting between them. CDR3 nucleotide sequence: TGCAGCGTCCGGGGGAACGGCCTGGGCGAGCAGTACTTC. Its protein is CSVRGNGLGEQYF.

In this sample, this clone turned up a few times. V gene TRBV28 combines with J gene TRBJ2-1; TRBD2 matches 16 bases. The CDR3 length is 18 residues. Looked up from germline, CDR1 is MDHEN and CDR2 is SYDVKM. Trimming at V came to 4 bases and at J to 1 base, leaving 4 bases not matched to a gene. As DNA, the CDR3 is TGTGCCAGCAGTTCGGGACTAGCGGGAGGGCCGTCCTACAATGAGCAGTTCTTC. Its translation: CASSSGLAGGPSYNEQFF.